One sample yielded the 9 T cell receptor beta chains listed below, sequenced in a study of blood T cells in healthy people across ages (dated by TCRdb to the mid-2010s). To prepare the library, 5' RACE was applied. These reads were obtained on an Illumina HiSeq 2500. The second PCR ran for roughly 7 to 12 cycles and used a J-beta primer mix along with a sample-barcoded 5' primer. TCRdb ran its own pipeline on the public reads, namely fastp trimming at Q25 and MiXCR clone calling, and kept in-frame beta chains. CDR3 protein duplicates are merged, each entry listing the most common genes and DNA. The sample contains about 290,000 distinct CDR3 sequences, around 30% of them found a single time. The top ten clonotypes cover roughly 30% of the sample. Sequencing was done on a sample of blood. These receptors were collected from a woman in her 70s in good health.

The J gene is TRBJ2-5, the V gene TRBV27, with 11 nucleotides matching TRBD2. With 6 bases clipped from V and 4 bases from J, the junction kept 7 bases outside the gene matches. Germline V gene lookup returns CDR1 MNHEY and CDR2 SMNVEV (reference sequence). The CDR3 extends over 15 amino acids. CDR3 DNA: TGTGCCAGCAGGGGCACTAGCGGGAGCGCAGAGACCCAGTACTTC. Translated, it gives CASRGTSGSAETQYF.

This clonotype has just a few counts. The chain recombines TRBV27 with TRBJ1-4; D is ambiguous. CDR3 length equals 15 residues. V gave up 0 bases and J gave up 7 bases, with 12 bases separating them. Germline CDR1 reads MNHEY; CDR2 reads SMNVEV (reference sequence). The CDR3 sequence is CASSLSRATSEKLFF. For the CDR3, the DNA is TGTGCCAGCAGTTTATCAAGGGCGACGAGTGAAAAACTGTTTTTT.

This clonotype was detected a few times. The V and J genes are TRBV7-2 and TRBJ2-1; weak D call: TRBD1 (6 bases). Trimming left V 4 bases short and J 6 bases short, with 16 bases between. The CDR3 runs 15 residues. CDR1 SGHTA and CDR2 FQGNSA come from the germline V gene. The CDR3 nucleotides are TGTGCCAGCAGCTCCCCGAGAAGAGGGGGCAATGAGCAGTTCTTC. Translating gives CASSSPRRGGNEQFF.

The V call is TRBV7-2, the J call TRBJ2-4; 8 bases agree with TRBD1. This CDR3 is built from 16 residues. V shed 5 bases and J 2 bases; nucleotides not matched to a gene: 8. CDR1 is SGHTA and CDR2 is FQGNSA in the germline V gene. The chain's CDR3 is CASSNRWTGTKNIQYF. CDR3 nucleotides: TGTGCCAGCAGCAACAGATGGACAGGGACCAAAAACATTCAGTACTTC. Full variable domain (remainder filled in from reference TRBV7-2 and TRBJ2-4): GAGVSQSPSNKVTEKGKDVELRCDPISGHTALYWYRQSLGQGLEFLIYFQGNSAPDKSGLPSDRFSAERTGGSVSTLTIQRTQQEDSAVYLCASSNRWTGTKNIQYFGAGTRLSVL.

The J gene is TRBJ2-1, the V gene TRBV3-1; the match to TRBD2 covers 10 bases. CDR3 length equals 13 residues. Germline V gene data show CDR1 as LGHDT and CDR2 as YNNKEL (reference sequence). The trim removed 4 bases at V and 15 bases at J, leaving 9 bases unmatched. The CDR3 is CASSPGTSEVPFF. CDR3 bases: TGTGCCAGCAGCCCGGGGACTAGCGAGGTTCCGTTCTTC.

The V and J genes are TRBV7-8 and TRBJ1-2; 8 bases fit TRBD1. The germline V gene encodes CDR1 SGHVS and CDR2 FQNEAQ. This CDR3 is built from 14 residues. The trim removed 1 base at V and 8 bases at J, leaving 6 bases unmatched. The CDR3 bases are TGTGCCAGCAGCTTAGAGGGGGCAGGGGGCGGCTACACCTTC. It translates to CASSLEGAGGGYTF.

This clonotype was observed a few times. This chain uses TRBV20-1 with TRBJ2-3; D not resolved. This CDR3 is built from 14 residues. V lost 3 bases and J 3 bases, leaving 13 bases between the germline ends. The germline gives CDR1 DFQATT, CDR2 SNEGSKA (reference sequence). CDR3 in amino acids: CSASKVGQTDTQYF. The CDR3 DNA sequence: TGCAGTGCTAGCAAGGTCGGTCAGACAGATACGCAGTATTTT.

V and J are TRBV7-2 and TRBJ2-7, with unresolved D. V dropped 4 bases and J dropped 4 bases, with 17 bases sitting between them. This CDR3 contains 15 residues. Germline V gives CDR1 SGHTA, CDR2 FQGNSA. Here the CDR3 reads CASSSRFAERYEQYF. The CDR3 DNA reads TGTGCCAGCAGCTCAAGATTTGCGGAGAGGTACGAGCAGTACTTC. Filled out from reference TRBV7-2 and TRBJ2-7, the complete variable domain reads GAGVSQSPSNKVTEKGKDVELRCDPISGHTALYWYRQSLGQGLEFLIYFQGNSAPDKSGLPSDRFSAERTGGSVSTLTIQRTQQEDSAVYLCASSSRFAERYEQYFGPGTRLTVT.

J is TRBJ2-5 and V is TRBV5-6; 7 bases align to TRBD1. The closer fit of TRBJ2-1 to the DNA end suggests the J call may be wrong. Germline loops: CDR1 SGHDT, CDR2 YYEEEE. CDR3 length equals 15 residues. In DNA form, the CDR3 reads TGTGCCAGCAGCCAGTCGGACAGGATATACAATGAGCAGTTCTTC. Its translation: CASSQSDRIYNEQFF.